Below are 32 T cell receptor beta chains sequenced from a single sample in a study of blood T cell repertoires in COVID-19. Profiled with immunoSEQ multiplex PCR; TCRdb holds only in-frame clones, not every one. The table records roughly 100,000 clones, over 65% of them present only once. The source material was peripheral blood. The receptors here all came from a man aged 80 or over with COVID-19, enrolled during active disease.

The chain has TRBV7-2 and TRBJ2-5; the match to TRBD2 covers 11 bases. Germline CDR1 and CDR2: SGHTA and FQGNSA. The CDR3 sequence is 17 residues long. V lost 5 bases to trimming and J lost 5 bases; unmatched junction nucleotides: 13. The CDR3 DNA sequence: TGTGCCAGCAGCCCCTCCCTAGCGGGAGGCTGGAAGGAGACCCAGTACTTC. It yields the protein CASSPSLAGGWKETQYF.

The gene calls are TRBV4-2 and TRBJ2-7; 8 bases fit TRBD2. The CDR3 extends over 16 amino acids. Trimming took 0 bases from V and 0 from J; bases not matched to a gene: 4. Germline V gives CDR1 LGHNA, CDR2 YNFKEQ. The CDR3 DNA follows: TGTGCCAGCAGCCAAGAATGGACTAGCAACTCCTACGAGCAGTACTTC. The encoded protein is CASSQEWTSNSYEQYF.

The V and J genes are TRBV24-1 and TRBJ2-3; D gene unclear. From germline, CDR1 is KGHDR and CDR2 SFDVKD. V lost 3 bases and J lost 0, with 9 bases in between. This CDR3 is built from 15 residues. CDR3 region: CATSDPRTSTDTQYF. CDR3 bases: TGTGCCACCAGTGATCCACGAACTAGCACAGATACGCAGTATTTT.

This sequence joins TRBV5-1 and TRBJ1-2; D is unresolved. Germline V lookup: CDR1 SGHRS, CDR2 YFSETQ. The CDR3 spans 13 residues. V was cut by 3 bases and J by 3 bases, with 9 bases left in between. The CDR3 DNA reads TGCGCCAGCAGCTCGAGCCGGGACTATGGCTACACCTTC. Encoded protein: CASSSSRDYGYTF.

The CDR3 region has the DNA TGTGCCAGCAGCTTCGGTCAGCGGGTTGCTAGCACAGATACGCAGTATTTT. Translating it yields CASSFGQRVASTDTQYF. V usage is TRBV7-9 and J usage is TRBJ2-3; D perhaps matches TRBD2 (6 bases). The CDR3 length is 17 residues. V was cut by 3 bases and J by 0 bases, with 16 bases left in between. Germline CDR1 and CDR2: SEHNR and FQNEAQ (reference sequence).

The chain couples TRBV9 to TRBJ1-4; TRBD1 agrees at 7 bases. This CDR3 region has 15 residues. Trimming cost V 4 bases and J 6 bases; bases outside gene matches: 9. Germline V gene lookup returns CDR1 SGDLS and CDR2 YYNGEE. Here the CDR3 DNA reads TGTGCCAGCAGCCTTTATACAGGGGCGTATGAAAAACTGTTTTTT. It specifies CASSLYTGAYEKLFF.

A single count supports this clone. The CDR3 DNA is TGTGCCAGCAGCGCCACAGGGACGAACACCGGGGAGCTGTTTTTT. Amino acids: CASSATGTNTGELFF. The V call is TRBV11-2, the J call TRBJ2-2; D is possibly TRBD1 (6 bases). Germline CDR1 is SGHAT and CDR2 is FQNNGV. V lost 5 bases to trimming and J lost 0 bases, with 10 bases between them. The CDR3 is 15 residues long.

The chain has TRBV4-2 and TRBJ1-5, with TRBD1 matching over 7 bases. Losses at the gene ends were 2 bases for V and 6 bases for J; bases not matched to a gene: 7. The CDR3 sequence is 15 residues long. Germline V CDR1 and CDR2: LGHNA, YNFKEQ. CDR3 in DNA: TGTGCCAGCAGCCAATTTGTTCAGGGGGGTCAGCCCCAGCATTTT. Translating it yields CASSQFVQGGQPQHF.

The count of this clone is one. This chain connects TRBV5-4 to TRBJ1-1, with D maybe TRBD1 (5 bases). Trimming removed 0 bases from V and 1 base from J, with 13 bases in between. The CDR3 has 16 amino acids. Germline values: CDR1 SGHNT, CDR2 YYREEE (reference sequence). Here the CDR3 DNA reads TGTGCCAGCAGCTTGGGGGTCAGGGAGGGGAACACTGAAGCTTTCTTT. Translation gives CASSLGVREGNTEAFF.

The table lists this clone with a count of one. This rearrangement joins TRBV5-6 to TRBJ2-7, with 8 bases matching TRBD1. The trim removed 4 bases at V and 3 bases at J, leaving 6 bases unmatched. Germline CDR1 reads SGHDT; CDR2 reads YYEEEE. The CDR3 contains 14 residues. The CDR3 DNA sequence: TGTGCCAGCAGCATCGGGACAGGCTTCTACGAGCAGTACTTC. Protein sequence: CASSIGTGFYEQYF.

This clone was seen many times. The chain uses TRBV30 and TRBJ2-7; unclear D gene. This CDR3 spans 13 amino acids. CDR1 and CDR2 from the germline V gene are GTSNPN and SVGIG (reference sequence). Deletions cut 0 bases from V and 7 bases from J, with 13 bases between. CDR3 in DNA: TGTGCCTGGAGTGTACTCCCCCTCTCTGAGCAGTACTTC. Translated: CAWSVLPLSEQYF.

The rearrangement links TRBV5-8 to TRBJ1-3; no reliable D call. The CDR3 has 15 residues. The V and J ends lost 4 bases and 3 bases respectively, with 14 bases between them. The germline V gene has CDR1 SGHTS and CDR2 YDEGEE. The CDR3 nucleotides are TGTGCCAGCAGCCTCCGAGGCCTTAATGGAAACACCATATATTTT. Translated, it gives CASSLRGLNGNTIYF.

This clone was found once. The chain couples TRBV18 to TRBJ2-1, with 10 bases aligning to TRBD2. The germline V gene has CDR1 KGHSH and CDR2 LQKENI. With V trimmed by 0 bases and J by 9 bases, 5 bases remained unmatched. The CDR3 consists of 15 residues. CDR3 loop: CASSPPSSGSSEQFF. CDR3 DNA sequence: TGTGCCAGCTCACCACCCTCTAGCGGGAGTAGTGAGCAGTTCTTC.

V and J are TRBV3-1 (or the pseudogene TRBV3-2) and TRBJ2-3, with a tentative D call TRBD2 (5 bases). Germline V gene lookup returns CDR1 LGHDT and CDR2 YNNKEL (reference sequence). The CDR3 has 13 residues. The ends were cut back, 4 bases at V and 7 bases at J, with 12 bases in the middle. Written as DNA, the CDR3 is TGTGCCAGCAGCCCTGGGAGCGGAAATACGCAGTATTTT. Protein sequence: CASSPGSGNTQYF.

The V call is TRBV2, the J call TRBJ2-7; 7 bases map to TRBD2. The V and J ends lost 7 bases and 10 bases, in that order; junction bases with no gene match: 22. CDR1 and CDR2 (germline): SNHLY, FYNNEI. CDR3 length: 16 amino acids. This CDR3 is CASTKQLTRTGGGQYF. The CDR3 DNA is TGTGCCAGCACTAAACAGCTTACGAGAACGGGGGGTGGCCAGTACTTC.

This sequence joins TRBV5-1 and TRBJ1-2; tentative D call: TRBD1 (5 bases). Germline values: CDR1 SGHRS, CDR2 YFSETQ. This CDR3 is 13 amino acids long. Trimming took 2 bases from V and 7 from J, leaving 12 bases between them. The CDR3 coding sequence is TGCGCCAGCAGCTTCGAAGGGGAGGCTGGCTACACCTTC. Amino acid sequence: CASSFEGEAGYTF.

This rearrangement joins TRBV6-5 to TRBJ2-1; 10 nucleotides agree with TRBD1. Germline loops: CDR1 MNHEY, CDR2 SVGAGI. V dropped 2 bases and J dropped 7; count of bases not matched to a gene: 8. The CDR3 extends over 16 amino acids. CDR3 region: CASSYHRDRGRNEQFF. In nucleotides, the CDR3 is TGTGCCAGCAGTTACCACCGGGACAGGGGTAGGAATGAGCAGTTCTTC.

The genes are TRBV7-9 and TRBJ1-1; TRBD1 is a possible D gene (6 bases). Deletions cut 6 bases from V and 7 bases from J, with 18 bases between. The CDR3 covers 14 residues. Per germline, CDR1 SEHNR and CDR2 FQNEAQ (reference sequence). In DNA form, the CDR3 reads TGTGCCAGCAGTCGCTCGGAGACAGGAGTTGAAGCTTTCTTT. It translates to CASSRSETGVEAFF.

V gene TRBV11-2 combines with J gene TRBJ2-1, with 9 nucleotides matching TRBD2. Germline lookup yields CDR1 SGHAT and CDR2 FQNNGV. After removal of 5 bases from V and 2 bases from J, the junction contained 4 bases not matched to a gene. CDR3 length equals 15 residues. The CDR3 sequence: CASSPPSGAYNEQFF. The DNA of the CDR3 is TGTGCCAGCAGCCCACCTAGCGGGGCCTACAATGAGCAGTTCTTC.

The V and J genes are TRBV7-9 and TRBJ1-1, with D perhaps TRBD1 (5 bases). V gave up 1 base and J gave up 2 bases, with 11 bases separating them. This CDR3 comprises 15 residues. Germline values: CDR1 SEHNR, CDR2 FQNEAQ (reference sequence). This CDR3 is CASSLVGGYNTEAFF. CDR3 DNA sequence: TGTGCCAGCAGCTTAGTTGGGGGGTATAACACTGAAGCTTTCTTT. The variable domain in full, with the rest retrieved from reference TRBV7-9 and TRBJ1-1, is DTGVSQNPRHKITKRGQNVTFRCDPISEHNRLYWYRQTLGQGPEFLTYFQNEAQLEKSRLLSDRFSAERPKGSFSTLEIQRTEQGDSAMYLCASSLVGGYNTEAFFGQGTRLTVV.

This clone was recorded a few times. This sequence joins TRBV19 and TRBJ2-7; tentatively, D is TRBD2 (5 bases). Germline V gene data show CDR1 as LNHDA and CDR2 as SQIVND (reference sequence). Between the trimmed V and J ends, which lost 5 bases and 2 bases, there was a span of 16 bases. The CDR3 covers 15 residues. The CDR3 is CASSGADFSAYEQYF. The CDR3, as DNA: TGTGCCAGTAGTGGAGCGGACTTTTCTGCCTACGAGCAGTACTTC.

This clone was found a few times. The chain employs TRBV6-6 and TRBJ1-2; unclear D gene. Trimming shortened V by 2 bases and J by 5 bases, and 3 bases separated the two germline ends. CDR3 size: 11 residues. Germline CDR1 is MNHNY and CDR2 is SVGAGI (reference sequence). The CDR3 is CASSYQYGYTF. The DNA of the CDR3 is TGTGCCAGCAGTTACCAATATGGCTACACCTTC.

This clone has more than one count but fewer than ten. The rearrangement uses TRBV5-1 and TRBJ2-2; TRBD2 aligns across 14 bases. Per the germline V gene, CDR1 is SGHRS and CDR2 is YFSETQ. J was trimmed by 7 bases and V by 4 bases; bases with no gene match: 9. The CDR3 totals 17 residues. The CDR3, as DNA: TGCGCCAGCAGCCGGACTAGCGGGAGGCCAGAGGACGGGGAGCTGTTTTTT. It yields the protein CASSRTSGRPEDGELFF.

This clone has at least ten counts. Sequence at one end of the junction differs from germline and may be a read error. The CDR3 region has the DNA TGTGCCAGCAGGGAAGAGGCGGTCATATATTTT. This codes for CASREEAVIYF. The rearrangement joins TRBV2 to TRBJ1-3; D is unclear. The CDR3 runs to 11 residues. Germline V lookup: CDR1 SNHLY, CDR2 FYNNEI. Complete variable domain (other parts from reference TRBV2 and TRBJ1-3): EPEVTQTPSHQVTQMGQEVILRCVPISNHLYFYWYRQILGQKVEFLVSFYNNEISEKSEIFDDQFSVERPDGSNFTLKIRSTKLEDSAMYFCASREEAVIYFGEGSWLTVV.

V gene TRBV4-1 combines with J gene TRBJ1-5, with D possibly being TRBD1 (5 bases). The CDR3 covers 15 residues. The germline V gene has CDR1 MGHRA and CDR2 YSYEKL. Trimming pared 5 bases from V and 2 bases from J, leaving 13 bases between. The chain's CDR3 is CASSTGPPGNQPQHF. In nucleotides, the CDR3 is TGCGCCAGCAGCACAGGACCTCCGGGCAATCAGCCCCAGCATTTT.

The rearrangement uses TRBV7-2 and TRBJ1-6; a weak D match, TRBD1 (5 bases). V was trimmed by 6 bases and J by 9 bases, leaving 15 bases between them. The CDR3 extends over 14 amino acids. CDR1 SGHTA and CDR2 FQGNSA come from the germline V gene. DNA of the CDR3: TGTGCCAGCAGTGGATTCGGGGGTAGTTCACCCCTCCACTTT. Translated, it gives CASSGFGGSSPLHF.

The chain couples TRBV28 to TRBJ2-7; maybe TRBD2 (5 bases). The V and J ends lost 6 bases and 13 bases respectively, with 22 bases between them. The CDR3 contains 13 residues. Germline V gene sequence: CDR1 MDHEN, CDR2 SYDVKM. The DNA for the CDR3 is TGTGCCAGCAGGGAAGAGGGAGCCTATGTCCGTTACTTC. Encoded protein: CASREEGAYVRYF.

The chain is built from TRBV19 and TRBJ2-5; possibly TRBD1 for D (5 bases). Trimming removed 2 bases at V and 2 bases at J, with 9 bases between. The CDR3 runs to 14 residues. Looked up from germline, CDR1 is LNHDA and CDR2 is SQIVND (reference sequence). The CDR3 region is CASSIRRTQETQYF. The CDR3 region has the DNA TGTGCCAGTAGTATACGTCGGACACAAGAGACCCAGTACTTC. The variable domain in full, with the rest retrieved from reference TRBV19 and TRBJ2-5, is DGGITQSPKYLFRKEGQNVTLSCEQNLNHDAMYWYRQDPGQGLRLIYYSQIVNDFQKGDIAEGYSVSREKKESFPLTVTSAQKNPTAFYLCASSIRRTQETQYFGPGTRLLVL.

The chain uses TRBV6-6 and TRBJ1-2, with D tentatively TRBD1 (5 bases). CDR3 length: 12 residues. V was cut by 2 bases and J by 6 bases, with 7 bases left in between. Germline CDR1 MNHNY, CDR2 SVGAGI (reference sequence). The CDR3 nucleotides are TGTGCCAGCAGTTACCGGGGGGATGGCTACACCTTC. Amino acids: CASSYRGDGYTF.

The rearrangement joins TRBV5-1 to TRBJ1-2; TRBD1 aligns across 9 bases. CDR1 is SGHRS, CDR2 YFSETQ, per germline. The CDR3 is 15 residues long. With 5 bases clipped from V and 7 bases from J, the junction kept 12 bases outside the gene matches. The CDR3 loop is CASSATGGVKGGYTF. Here the CDR3 DNA reads TGCGCCAGCAGTGCAACAGGGGGCGTAAAAGGTGGCTACACCTTC.

The J gene is TRBJ2-3, the V gene TRBV2; 8 nucleotides line up with TRBD2. The trim removed 7 bases at V and 7 bases at J, leaving 10 bases unmatched. The CDR3 runs 14 residues. Germline V gene data show CDR1 as SNHLY and CDR2 as FYNNEI. The CDR3 loop reads CASKGAGVGNTQYF. In DNA, the CDR3 is TGTGCCAGCAAGGGAGCGGGAGTTGGGAATACGCAGTATTTT.

In regard to this clone: The junction and the germline gene differ at one end; a read error may be behind it. Other DNA variants within this sample encode the same CDR3. The chain is built from TRBV18 and TRBJ1-2, with 8 bases aligning to TRBD1. This CDR3 comprises 16 residues. From germline, CDR1 is KGHSH and CDR2 LQKENI. The CDR3 loop is CASSPVRDRSNYGYTF. The CDR3 DNA is TGCGCCAGCTCACCAGTGAGGGACAGGAGTAACTATGGCTACACCTTC.